What follows describes a single T cell receptor (beta chain). Antigen: not known. This PCR relied on a set of 60 Vbeta primers and 13 Jbeta primers. Measured with immunoSEQ multiplex PCR; TCRdb has only the in-frame clones, and not every one. This sample carries more than 100,000 clones, 60% to 85% of them seen once, and the ten largest clones take roughly 3.5%. With 2 bases removed from V and 5 bases from J, the gap between germline ends came to 13 bases. The CDR3 runs to 14 residues. CDR1 is MNHNS, CDR2 SASEGT, per germline. The sample originates from a study of cytomegalovirus exposure and HLA in healthy donors. Across the study: Early released data comprised some 91 million unique TCRs from HLA-typed donors.

Broader study findings: Sequencing likely produced, as an artifact, a cluster of highly shared sequence variants. Reportedly, cytomegalovirus status was diagnosed with high sensitivity and specificity.

Unrecorded immune exposure was likely among donors, who were nominally healthy when sampled. This clonotype was obtained from a woman under 40 in good health and CMV-seropositive. Sequences were obtained from PBMCs. The chain combines TRBV6-1 with TRBJ2-7; D possibly corresponds to TRBD2 (5 bases). For the CDR3, the DNA is TGTGCCAGCAGTGAACGCAGACTATCCGACGAGCAGTACTTC. Translated: CASSERRLSDEQYF.